This entry is about one TCR beta chain. Antigen specificity is unknown. Sequencing was performed on unstimulated naive, memory, effector memory and TEMRA subsets derived from a few donor pairs. This specimen comes from a study of siplizumab effects on memory and regulatory T cells. Findings and limits, study-wide: The study found that siplizumab significantly reduced alloreactive sequences traceable to unstimulated CD4+ memory cells.

There are 16 residues in the CDR3. Trimming at V came to 4 bases and at J to 4 bases, leaving 9 bases not matched to a gene. From germline, CDR1 is LNHNV and CDR2 YYDKDF (reference sequence). Profiling relied on immunoSEQ multiplex PCR, and the TCRdb table lists in-frame clones only, not all of them. Among tens of thousands of clones listed, 65% to 80% were seen once. The TCR was taken from a human donor in good health. The chain couples TRBV15 to TRBJ1-3, with TRBD1 matching over 8 bases. Sequencing was performed on memory CD4+ T cells sorted from blood. The CDR3 loop is CATSNRQGSGGNTIYF. The CDR3 DNA follows: TGTGCCACCAGCAATAGACAGGGGTCAGGAGGAAACACCATATATTTT.